The 17 T cell receptor beta chains below come from one sample, sequenced in a study of cytomegalovirus exposure and HLA in healthy donors. The PCR was carried out with 60 Vbeta primers and 13 Jbeta primers. Repertoires were generated with immunoSEQ multiplex PCR, while TCRdb's copy carries only in-frame clones and drops some. The sample consists of over 100,000 clones, about four fifths of them appearing once. The material sequenced was PBMCs. These receptors all come from a woman in her twenties or thirties in good health and CMV-seronegative.

The chain joins TRBV19 to TRBJ2-1, with 8 bases identical to TRBD1. V was pared by 6 bases and J by 4 bases, with 5 bases of the junction left unmatched. The CDR3 totals 14 residues. CDR1 and CDR2 (germline): LNHDA, SQIVND (reference sequence). The DNA of the CDR3 is TGTGCCAGTAGGCCGCAGGGGGCGTACAATGAGCAGTTCTTC. Its protein is CASRPQGAYNEQFF.

The chain has TRBV7-6 and TRBJ2-7; a weak D match, TRBD2 (7 bases). There are 17 residues in the CDR3. CDR1 and CDR2 from the germline V gene are SGHVS and FNYEAQ. Trimming shortened V by 1 base and J by 4 bases, and 20 bases separated the two germline ends. DNA of the CDR3: TGTGCCAGCAGCTTAGGCGGGGGCTACCGCCCCCCGTACGAGCAGTACTTC. It translates to CASSLGGGYRPPYEQYF.

V usage is TRBV28 and J usage is TRBJ1-1; D is possibly TRBD1 (5 bases). Trimming took 5 bases from V and 4 from J, leaving 11 bases between them. From germline, CDR1 is MDHEN and CDR2 SYDVKM. The CDR3 runs to 13 residues. CDR3 sequence: CASSEKGRTEAFF. The CDR3 nucleotides are TGTGCCAGCAGTGAAAAGGGGCGCACTGAAGCTTTCTTT.

The CDR3 region has the DNA TGTGCCAGCAGGGAGACTGACGCTTACAATGAGCAGTTCTTC. It is translated as CASRETDAYNEQFF. This chain uses TRBV6-1 with TRBJ2-1; unclear D gene. Deletions cut 6 bases from V and 4 bases from J, with 13 bases between. The CDR3 loop spans 14 amino acids. The germline V gene encodes CDR1 MNHNS and CDR2 SASEGT.

This sequence joins TRBV11-2 and TRBJ2-3; weak D call: TRBD2 (6 bases). There are 15 residues in the CDR3. V gave up 4 bases and J gave up 0 bases, with 11 bases separating them. In germline, CDR1 is SGHAT, CDR2 FQNNGV. Here the CDR3 DNA reads TGTGCCAGCAGCTCCGGGAGAACTAGCACAGATACGCAGTATTTT. Its translation is CASSSGRTSTDTQYF.

The gene calls are TRBV27 and TRBJ2-1; the match to TRBD1 covers 9 bases. In germline, CDR1 is MNHEY, CDR2 SMNVEV (reference sequence). J gave up 3 bases and V 6 bases, and 9 bases lay outside the gene matches. The CDR3 consists of 16 residues. CDR3 region: CASRPEDRGGYNEQFF. In DNA form, the CDR3 reads TGTGCCAGCAGACCGGAGGACAGGGGAGGCTACAATGAGCAGTTCTTC.

This clone appeared once. The chain employs TRBV6-1 and TRBJ1-5, with a possible D match to TRBD1 (5 bases). Germline V CDR1 and CDR2: MNHNS, SASEGT. The CDR3 totals 14 residues. V was shortened by 4 bases and J by 7 bases, with 14 bases between the two germline ends. This CDR3 is CASSAGAAGQPQHF. DNA of the CDR3: TGTGCCAGCAGTGCCGGGGCAGCGGGACAGCCCCAGCATTTT.

The genes are TRBV4-1 and TRBJ2-5; D is unclear. V dropped 4 bases and J dropped 11 bases, with 20 bases sitting between them. The CDR3 has 14 residues. CDR1 and CDR2 (germline): MGHRA, YSYEKL. CDR3 DNA sequence: TGCGCCAGCAGCCCCGGCAGGCAGCCCCTCTGGCAGTACTTC. It translates to CASSPGRQPLWQYF.

The DNA of the CDR3 is TGTGCCAGCAGTGAATGGGCGGGAACAATCTACGAGCAGTACTTC. Residues: CASSEWAGTIYEQYF. The J gene is TRBJ2-7, the V gene TRBV6-1; tentatively, D is TRBD2 (6 bases). Trimming cost V 2 bases and J 3 bases, with 14 bases left between them. The CDR3 runs to 15 residues. CDR1 is MNHNS and CDR2 is SASEGT in the germline V gene.

This clone turned up a few times. The CDR3 protein is CASSLGAGGVNEQFF. Written as DNA, the CDR3 is TGTGCCAGCAGCTTAGGAGCGGGAGGTGTTAATGAGCAGTTCTTC. The V call is TRBV11-2, the J call TRBJ2-1; 9 bases line up with TRBD2. V was clipped by 1 base and J by 7 bases; unmatched bases: 5. The CDR3 covers 15 residues. Germline CDR1 and CDR2: SGHAT and FQNNGV.

The chain couples TRBV5-1 to TRBJ2-7, with D possibly matching TRBD1 (6 bases). This CDR3 has 12 residues. The germline V gene encodes CDR1 SGHRS and CDR2 YFSETQ. V was pared by 4 bases and J by 7 bases, with 12 bases between. The chain's CDR3 is CASSVQGMEQYF. The CDR3, as DNA: TGCGCCAGCAGCGTGCAGGGGATGGAGCAGTACTTC.

The V and J genes are TRBV7-8 and TRBJ2-1; D gene unclear. The V end was cut by 5 bases, the J end by 5 bases, with 19 bases between. Germline V CDR1 and CDR2: SGHVS, FQNEAQ. CDR3 length: 16 residues. This CDR3 reads CASSVSWSSRNNEQFF. The CDR3 nucleotides are TGTGCCAGCAGCGTTAGCTGGAGTTCACGAAACAATGAGCAGTTCTTC.

This rearrangement joins TRBV7-9 to TRBJ2-2; 9 bases line up with TRBD1. Trimming cost V 11 bases and J 5 bases; bases outside gene matches: 6. Germline loops: CDR1 SEHNR, CDR2 FQNEAQ (reference sequence). The CDR3 runs to 13 residues. The CDR3: CAGGQGRTGELFF. The CDR3 nucleotides are TGTGCCGGGGGACAGGGCCGAACCGGGGAGCTGTTTTTT.

This clone was counted a single time. V gene TRBV2 combines with J gene TRBJ2-3; 7 nucleotides line up with TRBD2. CDR3 length: 12 residues. Germline V gene data show CDR1 as SNHLY and CDR2 as FYNNEI. The J segment lost 9 bases and the V segment lost 5 bases, leaving 5 bases of the junction unmatched. CDR3 sequence reads: CASSPLAATQYF. Here the CDR3 DNA reads TGTGCCAGCAGTCCTCTAGCGGCCACGCAGTATTTT.

This sequence joins TRBV2 and TRBJ2-7, with TRBD2 identical over 9 bases. Germline V gives CDR1 SNHLY, CDR2 FYNNEI. The CDR3 is made up of 16 amino acids. Unmatched junction bases numbered 15, after V lost 6 bases and J lost 6 bases. CDR3: CASRGLASSPRGEQYF. Here the CDR3 DNA reads TGTGCCAGCAGGGGACTAGCCTCTTCGCCCCGCGGCGAGCAGTACTTC.

The chain couples TRBV2 to TRBJ2-2, with 8 bases that match TRBD2. The V gene's germline CDR1 is SNHLY and CDR2 FYNNEI. J gave up 1 base and V 7 bases, and 5 bases lay outside the gene matches. CDR3 length equals 15 residues. CDR3 DNA: TGTGCCAGCAAATCTACTAGCGGGAACACCGGGGAGCTGTTTTTT. It translates to CASKSTSGNTGELFF.

This clone showed up just once. The V gene is TRBV4-3, the J gene TRBJ2-3; perhaps TRBD2 as D (6 bases). V lost 0 bases and J lost 8, with 9 bases in between. There are 13 residues in the CDR3. Looked up from germline, CDR1 is LGHNA and CDR2 is YSLEER. This CDR3 reads CASSQDRRATQYF. CDR3 DNA sequence: TGCGCCAGCAGCCAAGATAGGAGGGCTACGCAGTATTTT.